A single sample gave rise to the 28 T cell receptor beta chains below, sequenced in a study of tumor and adjacent non-tumor tissue in lung cancer. RNA was extracted from bulk tissue without any cell sorting. Three rounds of nested PCR, following a modified ARM-PCR protocol, produced the TCRbeta library. TCRdb re-called the multiplex PCR reads with MiXCR, one entry per CDR3 protein. The sample carries fewer than 120,000 distinct CDR3 sequences, over 75% recorded once. The sample consisted of lung tumor tissue. The source is a man in his sixties or seventies with non-small cell lung cancer.

Worth noting for this clonotype: A read error may explain this, as a much larger clone is one base away. V usage is TRBV30 and J usage is TRBJ1-2; no clear D. CDR3 length: 11 residues. CDR1 is GTSNPN and CDR2 is SVGIG in the germline V gene (reference sequence). The CDR3 spells CACSVRETNTF. CDR3 sequence (DNA): TGTGCCTGTAGTGTAAGGGAGACAAACACCTTC.

As for this clonotype: The CDR3 end shows no conserved phenylalanine or tryptophan, and so a read error is likely. This chain links TRBV4-2 with TRBJ1-4; maybe TRBD1 (5 bases). The CDR3 covers 17 residues. From germline, CDR1 is LGHNA and CDR2 YNFKEQ. Trimming removed 1 base from V and 3 bases from J, with 15 bases in between. CDR3 nucleotide sequence: TGTGCCAGCAGCCAAGTATCTTTGGGGGTAGCTAATGAAAAACTGTTTCTT. Translating it yields CASSQVSLGVANEKLFL.

The chain joins TRBV6-5 to TRBJ1-2, with 7 bases that match TRBD1. Germline CDR1 is MNHEY and CDR2 is SVGAGI. V shed 8 bases and J 7 bases; nucleotides not matched to a gene: 10. The CDR3 runs to 13 residues. The CDR3 DNA reads as TGTGCCAGCGATTTAGACAGGGAGGGTGGCTACACCTTC. This sequence encodes CASDLDREGGYTF.

The chain uses TRBV6-1 and TRBJ2-1, with unresolved D. Germline loops: CDR1 MNHNS, CDR2 SASEGT. V lost 10 bases, J lost 7 bases, and 17 bases lay in between. This CDR3 contains 13 residues. The DNA for the CDR3 is TGTGCCACCAATCTCTGGGGAAATAATGAGCAGTTCTTC. This gives the protein CATNLWGNNEQFF.

This clonotype has ten or more counts. This chain links TRBV4-1 with TRBJ2-1, with 12 bases fitting TRBD2. The CDR3 totals 17 residues. Germline V CDR1 and CDR2: MGHRA, YSYEKL. Unmatched junction bases numbered 7, after V lost 0 bases and J lost 7 bases. The CDR3 DNA reads TGCGCCAGCAGCCAAGAAGCGGCTAGCGGGAGGGCAAATGAGCAGTTCTTC. It codes for CASSQEAASGRANEQFF.

The CDR3 DNA reads TGTGCCAGCAGTAGGACAGGGGAAGAGATACAGTACTTC. Translated, it gives CASSRTGEEIQYF. The genes are TRBV6-1 and TRBJ2-5; 9 positions match TRBD1. Germline CDR1 is MNHNS and CDR2 is SASEGT. The CDR3 loop spans 13 amino acids. V dropped 5 bases and J dropped 11; count of bases not matched to a gene: 9.

On this clonotype: The junction departs from the called germline gene at one end, perhaps through a read error. The chain links TRBV9 to TRBJ2-2; possibly TRBD2 for D (6 bases). In germline, CDR1 is SGDLS, CDR2 YYNGEE. This CDR3 is built from 14 residues. The CDR3 protein is CASSGQIAAGELLF. CDR3 in DNA: TGTGCCAGCAGCGGACAGATAGCGGCCGGGGAGCTGTTGTTT.

The J gene is TRBJ2-7, the V gene TRBV4-2, with D perhaps TRBD1 (6 bases). V dropped 5 bases and J dropped 3 bases, with 17 bases sitting between them. The CDR3 is made up of 15 amino acids. Germline CDR1 reads LGHNA; CDR2 reads YNFKEQ. CDR3 sequence reads: CASSVKDRRDYEQYF. The CDR3 DNA follows: TGTGCCAGCAGCGTAAAGGACAGAAGAGACTACGAGCAGTACTTC.

This clonotype occurred once. Its ends do not fully match the called genes, so a read error is possible. The chain joins TRBV11-3 to TRBJ1-3; unclear D gene. From germline, CDR1 is SGHNT and CDR2 YENEEA. CDR3 length: 17 residues. The CDR3 sequence is CANSIRSQESSGNTIYF. The CDR3 coding sequence is TGTGCCAACAGCATCAGATCTCAGGAGTCCTCTGGAAACACCATATATTTT.

To note about this clonotype: One junction end disagrees with the germline gene, perhaps due to a read error. The chain joins TRBV4-3 to TRBJ2-4, with a tentative D call TRBD1 (6 bases). The CDR3 has 14 residues. Germline values: CDR1 LGHNA, CDR2 YSLEER. The CDR3 loop is CAKSQTGAKNIQYF. DNA for the CDR3: TGCGCCAAGAGCCAGACAGGAGCCAAAAACATTCAATACTTC.

With regard to this clonotype: A much larger clone differs from this one at a single base, so this may be a read error. V gene TRBV6-5 combines with J gene TRBJ1-2; 8 bases are shared with TRBD1. The CDR3 is 13 amino acids. Germline assignment: CDR1 MNHEY and CDR2 SVGAGI. Written as DNA, the CDR3 is TGTGCCAGCACCCAGGGGGCGCGGGAGGGCTGCACCTTC. It is translated as CASTQGAREGCTF.

This clonotype was recorded at least ten times. V is TRBV6-1 and J is TRBJ2-7; D may be TRBD2 (5 bases). V gave up 4 bases and J gave up 6 bases, with 16 bases separating them. CDR3 length: 14 residues. Germline assignment: CDR1 MNHNS and CDR2 SASEGT. The CDR3 sequence is CASSGQAESGEQYF. As DNA, the CDR3 is TGTGCCAGCAGTGGACAAGCGGAGAGCGGCGAGCAGTACTTC.

This clonotype was picked up many times. The chain carries TRBV20-1 and TRBJ2-7; tentatively, D is TRBD1 (7 bases). V gave up 3 bases and J gave up 5 bases, with 20 bases separating them. Germline V gene lookup returns CDR1 DFQATT and CDR2 SNEGSKA (reference sequence). The CDR3 covers 15 residues. CDR3 region: CSASRGDHRVHEQYF. DNA for the CDR3: TGCAGTGCTAGCAGGGGGGACCACAGGGTTCACGAGCAGTACTTC.

To note about this clonotype: A much larger clone sits a single nucleotide away, making a read error possible. The chain uses TRBV20-1 and TRBJ2-2; 7 bases map to TRBD2. The CDR3 extends over 13 amino acids. With V trimmed by 7 bases and J by 11 bases, 13 bases remained unmatched. Per germline, CDR1 DFQATT and CDR2 SNEGSKA (reference sequence). CDR3 DNA: TGCAGTGTTTCGCGGGAGCCTACCAGCGAGCTGTTTTTT. Protein product: CSVSREPTSELFF.

V gene TRBV11-3 combines with J gene TRBJ2-7; 9 bases line up with TRBD1. The CDR3 has 15 amino acids. With 6 bases clipped from V and 5 bases from J, the junction kept 11 bases outside the gene matches. Germline V CDR1 and CDR2: SGHNT, YENEEA. CDR3 DNA: TGTGCCAGCAGTTCTACCGGGACAGGGTCCGACGAGCAGTACTTC. Translating it yields CASSSTGTGSDEQYF.

Notes on this clonotype: The germline gene is not matched at one end of the junction; a read error may be the cause. The chain couples TRBV20-1 to TRBJ2-3; TRBD2 matches 9 bases. The germline gives CDR1 DFQATT, CDR2 SNEGSKA (reference sequence). CDR3 length equals 16 residues. The CDR3 DNA follows: TGCAGTGTCCGAGGGGAAAGCGGGGGGATCACAGATACACAGTATTTT. Protein sequence: CSVRGESGGITDTQYF.

This clonotype was picked up one time. One end of the junction varies from germline; a read error may be responsible. The rearrangement joins TRBV10-1 to TRBJ1-2, with D maybe TRBD1 (6 bases). The CDR3 has 15 amino acids. Germline V gives CDR1 WNHNN, CDR2 SYGVQD (reference sequence). The CDR3 DNA reads as TGTGCCAGCTGTGAGTCGACAGGCCAAGCCTATGGCTACACCTTC. Residues: CASCESTGQAYGYTF.

The chain carries TRBV18 and TRBJ2-7; D gene unclear. Trimming took off 4 bases at V and 0 bases at J, with 10 bases between the two ends. The germline V gene has CDR1 KGHSH and CDR2 LQKENI. The CDR3 covers 14 residues. The CDR3 DNA follows: TGTGCCAGCTCACAATTTGACGGCTCCTACGAGCAGTACTTC. Residues: CASSQFDGSYEQYF.

In regard to this clonotype: The conserved final phenylalanine or tryptophan is absent from the CDR3, which likely points to a read error. This chain joins TRBV29-1 and TRBJ2-5, with TRBD2 identical over 10 bases. This CDR3 has 14 amino acids. The V gene end was trimmed by 8 bases and the J gene end by 4 bases; junction bases not matched to a gene: 10. Looked up from germline, CDR1 is SQVTM and CDR2 is ANQGSEA. DNA for the CDR3: TGCAGCATTGGTGGACTAGCGGTGGGAGAGACCCAGTACTTA. Translating it yields CSIGGLAVGETQYL.

On this clonotype itself: The germline gene is not matched at one end of the junction; a read error may be the cause. V and J are TRBV12-3 or TRBV12-4 and TRBJ1-6, with 12 bases lining up with TRBD1. The CDR3 covers 16 residues. CDR3 protein: CASTSGTGGYNLPLYF. CDR3 bases: TGTGCCAGCACCTCTGGGACAGGGGGCTATAATTTACCCCTCTACTTT.

About this clonotype: The junction differs from germline at one of its ends, possibly a read error. This sequence joins TRBV5-1 and TRBJ2-7, with TRBD1 identical over 9 bases. The CDR3 contains 15 residues. In germline, CDR1 is SGHRS, CDR2 YFSETQ. The CDR3 nucleotides read TGCGCCAGCACTGGGACGGGACAGGGTCGGTACGAGCAGAACTTC. It encodes CASTGTGQGRYEQNF.

Details on this clonotype: The conserved phenylalanine or tryptophan normally closing the CDR3 is absent here, so this likely arose from a read error. The V gene is TRBV12-3 or TRBV12-4, the J gene TRBJ1-6; a weak D match, TRBD1 (5 bases). The CDR3 contains 14 residues. CDR3 region: CVSSLGSGNSPLHL. The CDR3 DNA is TGTGTCAGCAGTTTGGGCTCAGGGAATTCACCCCTCCACCTT.

Note on this clonotype: Compared with germline, one end of the junction differs, possibly owing to a read error. The J gene is TRBJ2-2, the V gene TRBV11-2; either TRBD1 or TRBD2 may fit D (5 bases each). The V gene's germline CDR1 is SGHAT and CDR2 FQNNGV. CDR3 size: 14 residues. The CDR3 loop is CDSEQTVNTGELYF. In DNA form, the CDR3 reads TGTGACAGCGAACAGACAGTAAACACCGGGGAGCTATATTTT.

As to this clonotype: Because it lacks the conserved phenylalanine or tryptophan at the end, this CDR3 is likely a read error. The rearrangement links TRBV10-3 to TRBJ2-1; D is unclear. Trimming cost V 6 bases and J 0 bases, with 12 bases left between them. The CDR3 runs 15 residues. Germline values: CDR1 ENHRY, CDR2 SYGVKD. The CDR3, as DNA: TGTGCCATCAGCCAAAAGCAGAGCTCCTACAATGAGCAGTTCATC. It specifies CAISQKQSSYNEQFI.

Worth noting for this clonotype: In this CDR3 the conserved last residue, phenylalanine or tryptophan, is missing, so a read error is likely. It is unclear where the CDR3 begins or ends on the DNA, so no DNA is shown, and the CDR3 is as TCRdb lists it. The genes are TRBV29-1 and TRBJ1-2; the D call TRBD1 from the table was never checked on the DNA. With termini counted, the CDR3 has 13 amino acids. From germline, CDR1 is SQVTM and CDR2 ANQGSEA. The CDR3 region is CSVIEQGAGGHTS.

To note about this clonotype: The junction does not match germline at one end; this may be a read error. The gene calls are TRBV29-1 and TRBJ2-7; D gene unclear. Per germline, CDR1 SQVTM and CDR2 ANQGSEA. The CDR3 length is 12 residues. Here the CDR3 DNA reads TGCAGCGTTCAATTGGGAACCTACGAGCATTACTTC. Translated: CSVQLGTYEHYF.

About this clonotype: One end of the junction varies from germline; a read error may be responsible. The chain combines TRBV5-1 with TRBJ2-3; D perhaps matches TRBD1 (6 bases). The CDR3 covers 15 residues. Per germline, CDR1 SGHRS and CDR2 YFSETQ. The CDR3: CPSSLRTASTDTQYF. CDR3 nucleotide sequence: TGCCCCAGCAGCTTACGGACAGCTAGCACAGATACGCAGTATTTT.

This chain joins TRBV10-3 and TRBJ2-2; the D gene is possibly TRBD2 (5 bases). The germline V gene encodes CDR1 ENHRY and CDR2 SYGVKD. Trimming took off 7 bases at V and 5 bases at J, with 20 bases between the two ends. This CDR3 region has 16 residues. This chain's CDR3 is CAITGRAVPGTGELFF. In DNA form, the CDR3 reads TGTGCCATCACTGGGCGGGCTGTCCCCGGTACCGGGGAGCTGTTTTTT.